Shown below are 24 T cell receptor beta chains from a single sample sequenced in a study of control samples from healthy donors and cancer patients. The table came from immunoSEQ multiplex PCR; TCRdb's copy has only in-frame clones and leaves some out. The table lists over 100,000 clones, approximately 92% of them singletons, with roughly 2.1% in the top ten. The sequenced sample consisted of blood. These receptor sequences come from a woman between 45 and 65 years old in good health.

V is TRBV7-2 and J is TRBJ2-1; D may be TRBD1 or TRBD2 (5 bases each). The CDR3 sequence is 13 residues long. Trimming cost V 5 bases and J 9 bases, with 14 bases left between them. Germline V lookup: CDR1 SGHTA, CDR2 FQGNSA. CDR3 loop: CASSPVGVTEQFF. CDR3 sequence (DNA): TGTGCCAGCAGCCCGGTGGGGGTCACTGAGCAGTTCTTC.

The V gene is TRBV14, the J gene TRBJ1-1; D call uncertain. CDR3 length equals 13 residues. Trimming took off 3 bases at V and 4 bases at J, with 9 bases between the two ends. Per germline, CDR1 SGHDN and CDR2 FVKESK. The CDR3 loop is CASSQVQFTEAFF. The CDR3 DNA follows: TGTGCCAGCAGCCAGGTACAGTTCACTGAAGCTTTCTTT.

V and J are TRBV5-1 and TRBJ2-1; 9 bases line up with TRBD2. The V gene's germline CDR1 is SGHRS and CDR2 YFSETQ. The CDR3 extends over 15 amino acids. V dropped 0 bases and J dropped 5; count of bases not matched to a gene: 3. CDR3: CASSLGGTSNNEQFF. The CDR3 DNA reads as TGCGCCAGCAGCTTGGGAGGGACTAGCAACAATGAGCAGTTCTTC. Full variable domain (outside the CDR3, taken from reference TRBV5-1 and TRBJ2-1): KAGVTQTPRYLIKTRGQQVTLSCSPISGHRSVSWYQQTPGQGLQFLFEYFSETQRNKGNFPGRFSGRQFSNSRSEMNVSTLELGDSALYLCASSLGGTSNNEQFFGPGTRLTVL.

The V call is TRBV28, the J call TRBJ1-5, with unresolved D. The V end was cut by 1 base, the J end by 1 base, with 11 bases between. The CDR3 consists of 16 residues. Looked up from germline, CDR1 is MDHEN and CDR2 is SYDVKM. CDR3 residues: CASSLSFGGSNQPQHF. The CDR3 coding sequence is TGTGCCAGCAGTTTATCATTTGGTGGAAGCAATCAGCCCCAGCATTTT.

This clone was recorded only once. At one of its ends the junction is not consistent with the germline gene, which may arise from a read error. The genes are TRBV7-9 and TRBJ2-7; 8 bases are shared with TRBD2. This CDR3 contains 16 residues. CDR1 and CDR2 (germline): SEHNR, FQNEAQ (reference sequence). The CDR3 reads CASSLATGGRMDEQYF. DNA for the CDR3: TGTGCCAGCAGCCTAGCCACGGGAGGGCGGATGGACGAGCAGTACTTC. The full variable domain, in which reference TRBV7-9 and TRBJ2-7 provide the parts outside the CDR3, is DTGVSQNPRHKITKRGQNVTFRCDPISEHNRLYWYRQTLGQGPEFLTYFQNEAQLEKSRLLSDRFSAERPKGSFSTLEIQRTEQGDSAMYLCASSLATGGRMDEQYFGPGTRLTVT.

The CDR3 DNA follows: TGCAGTGCTCGTGGGGGATCCTACGAGCAGTACTTC. This gives the protein CSARGGSYEQYF. This chain connects TRBV20-1 to TRBJ2-7; D might be TRBD1 or TRBD2, each matching 5 bases. Germline CDR1 and CDR2: DFQATT and SNEGSKA (reference sequence). The CDR3 covers 12 residues. Trimming stripped 5 bases from V and 1 base from J, with 9 bases between.

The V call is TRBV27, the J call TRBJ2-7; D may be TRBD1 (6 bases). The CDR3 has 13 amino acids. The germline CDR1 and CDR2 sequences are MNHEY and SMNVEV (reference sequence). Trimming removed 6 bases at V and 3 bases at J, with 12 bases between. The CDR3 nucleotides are TGTGCCAGCAGAGGCAGGGGTAACTACGAGCAGTACTTC. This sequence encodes CASRGRGNYEQYF.

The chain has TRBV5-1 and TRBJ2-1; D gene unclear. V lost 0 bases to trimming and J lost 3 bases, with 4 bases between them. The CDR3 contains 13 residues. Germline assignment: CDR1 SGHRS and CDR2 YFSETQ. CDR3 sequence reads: CASSLGLYNEQFF. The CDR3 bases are TGCGCCAGCAGCTTGGGACTCTACAATGAGCAGTTCTTC.

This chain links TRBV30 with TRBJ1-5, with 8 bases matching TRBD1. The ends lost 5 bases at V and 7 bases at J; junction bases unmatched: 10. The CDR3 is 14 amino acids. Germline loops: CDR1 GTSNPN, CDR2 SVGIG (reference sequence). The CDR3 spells CAWGTDRVRQPQHF. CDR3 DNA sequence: TGTGCCTGGGGGACGGACAGGGTGCGGCAGCCCCAGCATTTT.

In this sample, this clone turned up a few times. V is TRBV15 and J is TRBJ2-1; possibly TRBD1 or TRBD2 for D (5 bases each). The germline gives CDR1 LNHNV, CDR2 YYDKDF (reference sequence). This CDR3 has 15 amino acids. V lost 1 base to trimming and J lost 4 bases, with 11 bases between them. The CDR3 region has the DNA TGTGCCACCAGCAGAGTTCGGGACGGATACAATGAGCAGTTCTTC. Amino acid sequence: CATSRVRDGYNEQFF.

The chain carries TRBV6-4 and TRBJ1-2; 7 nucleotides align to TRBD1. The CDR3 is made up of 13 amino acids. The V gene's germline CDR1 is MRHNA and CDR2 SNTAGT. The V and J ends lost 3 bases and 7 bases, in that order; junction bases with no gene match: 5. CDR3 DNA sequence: TGTGCCAGCAGTGATTACAGGGGATCTGGCTACACCTTC. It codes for CASSDYRGSGYTF.

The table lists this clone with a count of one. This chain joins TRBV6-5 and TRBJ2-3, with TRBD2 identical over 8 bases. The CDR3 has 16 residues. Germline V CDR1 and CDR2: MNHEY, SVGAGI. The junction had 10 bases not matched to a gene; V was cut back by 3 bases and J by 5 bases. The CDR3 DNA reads TGTGCCAGCAGTTATCTCGGGAGGGGCCAGGGAGATACGCAGTATTTT. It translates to CASSYLGRGQGDTQYF.

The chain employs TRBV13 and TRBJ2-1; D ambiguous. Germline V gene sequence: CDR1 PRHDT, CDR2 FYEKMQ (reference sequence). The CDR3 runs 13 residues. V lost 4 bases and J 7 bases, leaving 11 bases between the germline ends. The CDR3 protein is CASSSPKDNEQFF. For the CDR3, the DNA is TGTGCCAGCAGCTCCCCAAAGGATAATGAGCAGTTCTTC.

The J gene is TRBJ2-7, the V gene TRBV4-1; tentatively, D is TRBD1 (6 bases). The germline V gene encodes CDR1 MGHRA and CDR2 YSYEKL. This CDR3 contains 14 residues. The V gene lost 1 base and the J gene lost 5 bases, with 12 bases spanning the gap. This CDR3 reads CASSQAGTKNEQYF. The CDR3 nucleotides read TGCGCCAGCAGCCAAGCCGGGACAAAAAACGAGCAGTACTTC.

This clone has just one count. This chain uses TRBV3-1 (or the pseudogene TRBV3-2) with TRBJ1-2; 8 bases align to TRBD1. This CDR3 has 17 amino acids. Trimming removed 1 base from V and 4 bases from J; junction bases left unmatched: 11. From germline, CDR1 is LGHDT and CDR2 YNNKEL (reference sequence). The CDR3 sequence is CASSQAGLLTGGYGYTF. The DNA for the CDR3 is TGTGCCAGCAGCCAAGCGGGGCTCTTAACAGGGGGCTATGGCTACACCTTC.

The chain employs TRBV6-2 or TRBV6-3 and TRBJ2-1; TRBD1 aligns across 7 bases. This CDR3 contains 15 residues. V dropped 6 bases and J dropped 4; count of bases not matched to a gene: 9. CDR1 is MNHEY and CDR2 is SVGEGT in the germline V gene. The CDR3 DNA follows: TGTGCCAGCAGCCCGAACAGGGGAACATACAATGAGCAGTTCTTC. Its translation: CASSPNRGTYNEQFF.

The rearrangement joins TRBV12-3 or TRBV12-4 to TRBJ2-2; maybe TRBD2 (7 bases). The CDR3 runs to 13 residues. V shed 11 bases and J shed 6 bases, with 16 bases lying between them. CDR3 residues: CAAGGPSAGELFF. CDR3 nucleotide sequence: TGTGCCGCCGGGGGGCCCAGCGCCGGGGAGCTGTTTTTT.

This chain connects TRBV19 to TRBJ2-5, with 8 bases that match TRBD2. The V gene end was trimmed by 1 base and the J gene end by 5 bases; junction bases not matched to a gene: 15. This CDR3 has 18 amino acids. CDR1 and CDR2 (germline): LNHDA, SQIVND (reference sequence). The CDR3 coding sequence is TGTGCCAGTAGTATAGTTCACAGCGGGGGCTTCGATGCGGAGACCCAGTACTTC. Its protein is CASSIVHSGGFDAETQYF.

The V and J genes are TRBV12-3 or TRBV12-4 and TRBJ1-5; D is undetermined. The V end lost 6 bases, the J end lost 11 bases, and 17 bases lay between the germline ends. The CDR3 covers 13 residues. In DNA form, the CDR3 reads TGTGCCAGCAGCGGATTTGGCGGCACGACCCAGCATTTT. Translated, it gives CASSGFGGTTQHF.

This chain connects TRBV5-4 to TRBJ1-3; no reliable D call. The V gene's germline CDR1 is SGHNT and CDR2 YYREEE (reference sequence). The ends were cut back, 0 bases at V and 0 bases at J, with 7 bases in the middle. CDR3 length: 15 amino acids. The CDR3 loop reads CASSLEGGSGNTIYF. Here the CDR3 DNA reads TGTGCCAGCAGCTTGGAAGGTGGCTCTGGAAACACCATATATTTT.

As DNA, the CDR3 is TGTGCCAGCAGCCCCCCCGGACCCAACCAAGAGACCCAGTACTTC. This sequence encodes CASSPPGPNQETQYF. The J gene is TRBJ2-5, the V gene TRBV6-5, with no clear D. The CDR3 loop spans 15 amino acids. V was trimmed by 6 bases and J by 0 bases, leaving 14 bases between them. Germline-derived CDR1 and CDR2 are MNHEY and SVGAGI.

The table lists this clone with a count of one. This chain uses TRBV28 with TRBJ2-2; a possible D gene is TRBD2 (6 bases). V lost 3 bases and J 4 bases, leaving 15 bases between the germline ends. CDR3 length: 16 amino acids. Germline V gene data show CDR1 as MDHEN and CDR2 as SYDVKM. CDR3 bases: TGTGCCAGCAGTTTGTACCGGGGGAAGATCACCGGGGAGCTGTTTTTT. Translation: CASSLYRGKITGELFF.

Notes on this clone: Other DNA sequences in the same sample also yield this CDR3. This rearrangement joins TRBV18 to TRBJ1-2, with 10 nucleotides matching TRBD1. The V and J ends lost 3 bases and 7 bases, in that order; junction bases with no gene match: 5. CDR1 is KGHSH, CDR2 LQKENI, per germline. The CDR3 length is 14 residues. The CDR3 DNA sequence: TGTGCCAGCTCACCGGGCGGACAGGGGGGTGGCTACACCTTC. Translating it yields CASSPGGQGGGYTF. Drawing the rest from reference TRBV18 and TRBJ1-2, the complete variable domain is NAGVMQNPRHLVRRRGQEARLRCSPMKGHSHVYWYRQLPEEGLKFMVYLQKENIIDESGMPKERFSAEFPKEGPSILRIQQVVRGDSAAYFCASSPGGQGGGYTFGSGTRLTVV.

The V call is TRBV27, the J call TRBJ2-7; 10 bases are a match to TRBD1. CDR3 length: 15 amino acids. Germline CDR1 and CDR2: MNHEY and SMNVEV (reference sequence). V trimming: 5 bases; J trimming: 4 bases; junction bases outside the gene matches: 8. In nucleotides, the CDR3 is TGTGCCAGCAGTCCCCTCGGGACAGGGGTTTACGAGCAGTACTTC. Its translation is CASSPLGTGVYEQYF.